This entry lists 28 T cell receptor beta chains sequenced from one sample in a study of blood T cells in healthy people across ages. It was with a sample-barcoded 5' primer and a J-beta primer mix that a second PCR of roughly 6 to 12 cycles was run. TCRdb reprocessed the 5' RACE reads via MiXCR and lists one record per CDR3 protein. The sample records a few hundred thousand distinct CDR3 sequences, about 55% being singletons. The sequenced sample was blood. These receptor sequences come from a man in his 60s in good health.

Regarding this clonotype: At one end the junction does not follow the germline gene, possibly because of a read error. This chain joins TRBV3-1 and TRBJ2-4, with 9 nucleotides matching TRBD2. The length of the CDR3 is 14 residues. The germline V gene has CDR1 LGHDT and CDR2 YNNKEL (reference sequence). The CDR3 sequence is CASSQGLAQNIQYF. CDR3 DNA: TGTGCCAGCAGCCAGGGACTAGCCCAAAACATTCAGTACTTC. Complete variable domain (other parts from reference TRBV3-1 and TRBJ2-4): DTAVSQTPKYLVTQMGNDKSIKCEQNLGHDTMYWYKQDSKKFLKIMFSYNNKELIINETVPNRFSPKSPDKAHLNLHINSLELGDSAVYFCASSQGLAQNIQYFGAGTRLSVL.

The chain carries TRBV3-1 and TRBJ2-1; D remains unclear. This CDR3 is 12 amino acids long. Germline V gene data show CDR1 as LGHDT and CDR2 as YNNKEL (reference sequence). Trimming cost V 4 bases and J 6 bases, with 7 bases left between them. The CDR3 DNA sequence: TGTGCCAGCAGCCCAAACCCCAATGAGCAGTTCTTC. The encoded protein is CASSPNPNEQFF.

The chain employs TRBV5-6 and TRBJ2-3; TRBD2 matches at 8 bases. Unmatched junction bases numbered 7, after V lost 4 bases and J lost 3 bases. This CDR3 comprises 15 residues. CDR1 SGHDT and CDR2 YYEEEE come from the germline V gene. CDR3: CASSPGLVATDTQYF. The CDR3 region has the DNA TGTGCCAGCAGCCCGGGACTAGTAGCGACAGATACGCAGTATTTT.

This chain connects TRBV7-2 to TRBJ2-3, with D unclear. Germline loops: CDR1 SGHTA, CDR2 FQGNSA. The CDR3 is made up of 14 amino acids. V was cut by 8 bases and J by 2 bases, with 14 bases left in between. DNA of the CDR3: TGTGCCAGCGGCAACCGGGCGACCACAGATACGCAGTATTTT. Protein sequence: CASGNRATTDTQYF.

The chain links TRBV20-1 to TRBJ1-2; D call uncertain. The length of the CDR3 is 11 residues. Germline V gene sequence: CDR1 DFQATT, CDR2 SNEGSKA (reference sequence). Trimming stripped 6 bases from V and 8 bases from J, with 13 bases between. In nucleotides, the CDR3 is TGCAGTGCCCAAGCGGCGGCGGGCTACACCTTC. Its protein product is CSAQAAAGYTF.

In its sample, this clonotype was seen a few times. This chain uses TRBV20-1 with TRBJ1-2; TRBD1 might be the D (5 bases). V lost 8 bases, J lost 0 bases, and 13 bases lay in between. The CDR3 loop spans 13 amino acids. Germline CDR1 is DFQATT and CDR2 is SNEGSKA (reference sequence). DNA of the CDR3: TGCAGTACACCGGGACCATCTAACTATGGCTACACCTTC. This translates into CSTPGPSNYGYTF.

This clonotype appeared a few times. V and J are TRBV20-1 and TRBJ2-7, with D tentatively TRBD2 (6 bases). CDR1 is DFQATT, CDR2 SNEGSKA, per germline (reference sequence). This CDR3 contains 12 residues. CDR3 protein: CRVSGKPYEQYF. DNA for the CDR3: TGCAGAGTTAGCGGAAAGCCCTACGAGCAGTACTTC.

The rearrangement links TRBV30 to TRBJ1-2, with D hard to call. With 4 bases removed from V and 2 bases from J, the gap between germline ends came to 8 bases. This CDR3 is built from 12 residues. Germline values: CDR1 GTSNPN, CDR2 SVGIG (reference sequence). The DNA of the CDR3 is TGTGCCTGGACCACTGGGAACTATGGCTACACCTTC. This translates into CAWTTGNYGYTF.

The J gene is TRBJ2-7, the V gene TRBV10-2; D ambiguous. Germline lookup yields CDR1 WSHSY and CDR2 SAAADI. This CDR3 contains 12 residues. Trimming stripped 6 bases from V and 5 bases from J, with 11 bases between. The CDR3 spells CASRPPGNEQYF. The CDR3 nucleotides read TGCGCCAGCAGGCCCCCCGGAAACGAGCAGTACTTC.

The chain recombines TRBV7-3 with TRBJ2-7; D is uncertain. CDR3 length equals 14 residues. V was pared by 4 bases and J by 0 bases, with 10 bases between. Germline CDR1 SGHTA, CDR2 FQGTGA. CDR3 in amino acids: CASSSNPSSYEQYF. CDR3 DNA: TGTGCCAGCAGCTCAAACCCTAGCTCCTACGAGCAGTACTTC.

This rearrangement joins TRBV6-6 to TRBJ1-1, with 7 bases lining up with TRBD1. The V gene end was trimmed by 6 bases and the J gene end by 6 bases; junction bases not matched to a gene: 10. Germline CDR1 and CDR2: MNHNY and SVGAGI (reference sequence). The CDR3 is 14 residues long. The CDR3, as DNA: TGTGCCAGCAGAGGAGACAGGGCGTCGGCTGAAGCTTTCTTT. This codes for CASRGDRASAEAFF.

This clonotype was observed once. The rearrangement uses TRBV7-2 and TRBJ2-6, with D possibly TRBD1 on 5 matching bases. Germline CDR1 SGHTA, CDR2 FQGNSA. V lost 0 bases, J lost 2 bases, and 11 bases lay in between. The CDR3 spans 17 residues. Here the CDR3 DNA reads TGTGCCAGCAGCTTAGCGCTTGTGGGGCCTGGGGCCAACGTCCTGACTTTC. The encoded protein is CASSLALVGPGANVLTF.

The rearrangement uses TRBV20-1 and TRBJ2-4; D gene ambiguous. Germline values: CDR1 DFQATT, CDR2 SNEGSKA (reference sequence). This CDR3 is built from 15 residues. Trimming removed 4 bases at V and 0 bases at J, with 13 bases between. This CDR3 reads CSAIPMSIAKNIQYF. In DNA, the CDR3 is TGCAGTGCTATTCCTATGTCTATAGCCAAAAACATTCAGTACTTC.

The V and J genes are TRBV7-8 and TRBJ2-7, with 8 bases identical to TRBD1. The CDR3 extends over 13 amino acids. V was clipped by 3 bases and J by 3 bases; unmatched bases: 1. Germline CDR1 and CDR2: SGHVS and FQNEAQ. The CDR3 DNA sequence: TGTGCCAGCAGCTTTGGGACAGGCTACGAGCAGTACTTC. This sequence encodes CASSFGTGYEQYF.

The V and J genes are TRBV4-3 and TRBJ2-7, with TRBD2 matching 9 bases. J lost 0 bases, V lost 1 base, and 1 base had no gene match. Germline V gene data show CDR1 as LGHNA and CDR2 as YSLEER. There are 15 residues in the CDR3. As DNA, the CDR3 is TGCGCCAGCAGCCAAGGGACTAGCGTCTCCTACGAGCAGTACTTC. Amino acids: CASSQGTSVSYEQYF.

The genes are TRBV11-1 and TRBJ2-3, with D uncertain. Germline values: CDR1 SGHAT, CDR2 FQDESV (reference sequence). This CDR3 spans 14 amino acids. V was clipped by 6 bases and J by 2 bases, with 12 bases between them. CDR3 sequence reads: CASRASWVTDTQYF. In nucleotides, the CDR3 is TGTGCCAGCAGAGCCAGTTGGGTCACAGATACGCAGTATTTT. Full variable domain (outside the CDR3, taken from reference TRBV11-1 and TRBJ2-3): EAEVAQSPRYKITEKSQAVAFWCDPISGHATLYWYRQILGQGPELLVQFQDESVVDDSQLPKDRFSAERLKGVDSTLKIQPAELGDSAMYLCASRASWVTDTQYFGPGTRLTVL.

V usage is TRBV12-3 or TRBV12-4 and J usage is TRBJ2-5; D unresolved. The CDR3 runs 13 residues. V gave up 6 bases and J gave up 3 bases, with 11 bases separating them. As DNA, the CDR3 is TGTGCCAGCAGCCGCCCGACGGAAGAGACCCAGTACTTC. Protein sequence: CASSRPTEETQYF.

This clonotype was seen once. DNA of the CDR3: TGTGCCAGCACCCAGGGACTATCGACTAATGAGCAGTTCTTC. It yields the protein CASTQGLSTNEQFF. The rearrangement joins TRBV7-3 to TRBJ2-1; TRBD2 aligns across 7 bases. The CDR3 spans 14 residues. Per the germline V gene, CDR1 is SGHTA and CDR2 is FQGTGA. The trim removed 7 bases at V and 7 bases at J, leaving 10 bases unmatched.

This clonotype came up a few times. This chain links TRBV5-6 with TRBJ2-7, with D possibly being TRBD1 or TRBD2 (5 bases each). CDR3 length: 14 amino acids. The germline V gene encodes CDR1 SGHDT and CDR2 YYEEEE. V was shortened by 0 bases and J by 2 bases, with 9 bases between the two germline ends. This CDR3 is CASSLEGTTYEQYF. CDR3 sequence (DNA): TGTGCCAGCAGCTTGGAAGGGACCACCTACGAGCAGTACTTC.

This clonotype was counted only a few times. V usage is TRBV27 and J usage is TRBJ2-4; TRBD1 matches 7 bases. Matching the DNA end better, TRBJ2-5 makes the J call doubtful. CDR1 is MNHEY, CDR2 SMNVEV, per germline (reference sequence). This CDR3 has 14 amino acids. CDR3 coding DNA: TGTGCCAGCAGTCGACAGGGTTTTGGAGAGACCCAGTACTTC. It translates to CASSRQGFGETQYF.

The V gene is TRBV12-3 or TRBV12-4, the J gene TRBJ2-1; tentatively, D is TRBD1 or TRBD2 (6 bases each). This CDR3 spans 15 amino acids. The ends were cut back, 3 bases at V and 2 bases at J, with 11 bases in the middle. CDR3 sequence reads: CASSLRGEPYNEQFF. In DNA, the CDR3 is TGTGCCAGCAGTTTGAGGGGGGAACCCTACAATGAGCAGTTCTTC.

The genes are TRBV6-6 and TRBJ2-6, with unresolved D. Germline CDR1 reads MNHNY; CDR2 reads SVGAGI (reference sequence). V was clipped by 2 bases and J by 0 bases, with 8 bases between them. CDR3 size: 16 residues. The CDR3 here is CASSYEAASGANVLTF. The CDR3 DNA reads TGTGCCAGCAGTTACGAGGCAGCCTCTGGGGCCAACGTCCTGACTTTC.

Details on this clonotype: This sequence may be a read error, since a much larger clone differs from it by one base. V is TRBV4-2 and J is TRBJ2-2, with TRBD2 matching over 12 bases. V was pared by 0 bases and J by 4 bases, with 3 bases of the junction left unmatched. Germline-derived CDR1 and CDR2 are LGHNA and YNFKEQ. This CDR3 comprises 17 residues. The CDR3 coding sequence is TGTGCCAGCAGCCAAGAACTAGCGGGGGGCAGCACCGGGGAGCTGTTTTTT. Protein: CASSQELAGGSTGELFF.

The chain uses TRBV10-3 and TRBJ2-1; 8 nucleotides agree with TRBD1. Germline V lookup: CDR1 ENHRY, CDR2 SYGVKD. The J segment lost 7 bases and the V segment lost 6 bases, leaving 5 bases of the junction unmatched. There are 13 residues in the CDR3. CDR3 nucleotides: TGTGCCATCAGCTCGACAGGGGCTAATGAGCAGTTCTTC. As protein: CAISSTGANEQFF.

The CDR3 sequence is CASSTGTGIDGYTF. The CDR3 DNA sequence: TGCGCCAGCAGCACCGGGACAGGGATCGATGGCTACACCTTC. This chain connects TRBV5-1 to TRBJ1-2; 9 nucleotides agree with TRBD1. The junction had 7 bases not matched to a gene; V was cut back by 4 bases and J by 6 bases. This CDR3 is built from 14 residues. CDR1 is SGHRS and CDR2 is YFSETQ in the germline V gene.

The chain carries TRBV7-9 and TRBJ1-1, with unresolved D. The CDR3 covers 10 residues. Germline-derived CDR1 and CDR2 are SEHNR and FQNEAQ (reference sequence). Trimming cost V 3 bases and J 9 bases, with 5 bases left between them. In DNA form, the CDR3 reads TGTGCCAGCAGCTTGGGGAAAGCTTTCTTT. This sequence encodes CASSLGKAFF. Variable domain in full (rest from reference TRBV7-9 and TRBJ1-1): DTGVSQNPRHKITKRGQNVTFRCDPISEHNRLYWYRQTLGQGPEFLTYFQNEAQLEKSRLLSDRFSAERPKGSFSTLEIQRTEQGDSAMYLCASSLGKAFFGQGTRLTVV.

The gene calls are TRBV5-1 and TRBJ2-7; tentative D call: TRBD1 (5 bases). Trimming took 0 bases from V and 0 from J, leaving 7 bases between them. Germline CDR1 is SGHRS and CDR2 is YFSETQ. The length of the CDR3 is 14 residues. DNA for the CDR3: TGCGCCAGCAGCTTGGTGACAGTCTCCTACGAGCAGTACTTC. Its translation is CASSLVTVSYEQYF.

The chain carries TRBV27 and TRBJ1-2; the D is unclear. The CDR3 is 13 residues long. Germline CDR1 reads MNHEY; CDR2 reads SMNVEV (reference sequence). Trimming took off 4 bases at V and 4 bases at J, with 10 bases between the two ends. CDR3 protein: CASSCSSRYGYTF. The CDR3 bases are TGTGCCAGCAGTTGTTCCAGTCGCTATGGCTACACCTTC.